The 27 T cell receptor beta chains presented below share a single source sample, sequenced in a study of early T cells in non-severe SARS-CoV-2 infection. Via MiXCR, TCRdb re-called the 5' RACE reads, giving one row per CDR3 protein. The sample has under 65,000 distinct CDR3 sequences, about an eighth seen once. The source material was whole blood. These receptors were collected from an adult who was a healthcare worker with PCR-confirmed SARS-CoV-2 infection or an uninfected control (not recorded which).

In its sample, this clonotype was seen many times. V is TRBV6-5 and J is TRBJ1-1; D might be TRBD1 (6 bases). Germline CDR1 reads MNHEY; CDR2 reads SVGAGI. This CDR3 is 14 amino acids long. Trimming pared 6 bases from V and 1 base from J, leaving 12 bases between. Here the CDR3 reads CASRSVTGNTEAFF. For the CDR3, the DNA is TGTGCCAGCAGAAGCGTGACAGGGAACACTGAAGCTTTCTTT.

V gene TRBV29-1 combines with J gene TRBJ2-3; 8 nucleotides match TRBD2. Germline lookup yields CDR1 SQVTM and CDR2 ANQGSEA. Germline trimming cut 6 bases from V and 6 bases from J; bases unmatched to any gene: 11. The CDR3 loop spans 14 amino acids. CDR3 sequence: CSVYLTGGPDTQYF. The DNA for the CDR3 is TGCAGCGTGTACCTAACGGGAGGGCCGGATACGCAGTATTTT.

Only a few counts were recorded for this clonotype. The rearrangement links TRBV29-1 to TRBJ2-5; 7 nucleotides align to TRBD2. The junction had 7 bases not matched to a gene; V was cut back by 7 bases and J by 5 bases. Per germline, CDR1 SQVTM and CDR2 ANQGSEA. This CDR3 has 12 residues. CDR3: CSAAGGEETQYF. The CDR3 bases are TGCAGCGCCGCTGGGGGGGAGGAGACCCAGTACTTC.

The CDR3 reads CASSISRGSSTDTQYF. CDR3 nucleotides: TGCGCCAGCAGCATCTCGCGGGGCTCTAGCACAGATACGCAGTATTTT. The chain joins TRBV5-1 to TRBJ2-3; maybe TRBD2 (6 bases). V was pared by 4 bases and J by 0 bases, with 15 bases between. The CDR3 totals 16 residues. Germline CDR1 SGHRS, CDR2 YFSETQ.

This chain uses TRBV5-4 with TRBJ2-3, with 7 bases identical to TRBD2. CDR3 length: 15 amino acids. V was clipped by 4 bases and J by 1 base; unmatched bases: 6. Germline CDR1 and CDR2: SGHNT and YYREEE (reference sequence). This CDR3 is CASSTNLAGTDTQYF. DNA of the CDR3: TGTGCCAGCAGCACCAATCTAGCGGGCACAGATACGCAGTATTTT.

This clonotype was recorded many times. The J gene is TRBJ1-5, the V gene TRBV9; D call uncertain. The CDR3 runs to 19 residues. In germline, CDR1 is SGDLS, CDR2 YYNGEE. V gave up 1 base and J gave up 3 bases, with 23 bases separating them. CDR3 DNA sequence: TGTGCCAGCAGCGTACCCGCCCCTGGCAAGGAAAGGCCCAATCAGCCCCAGCATTTT. This translates into CASSVPAPGKERPNQPQHF.

The CDR3 DNA follows: TGCAGCGTTAACCTAGGGACTAATGACGGGCAGTTCTTC. It codes for CSVNLGTNDGQFF. The chain couples TRBV29-1 to TRBJ2-1, with 7 bases identical to TRBD2. The V and J ends lost 5 bases and 12 bases, in that order; junction bases with no gene match: 13. There are 13 residues in the CDR3. Germline V gene sequence: CDR1 SQVTM, CDR2 ANQGSEA.

This clonotype was counted a few times. The gene calls are TRBV7-2 and TRBJ1-5; TRBD1 might be the D (5 bases). This CDR3 has 14 residues. Trimming removed 8 bases from V and 2 bases from J, with 13 bases in between. CDR1 is SGHTA and CDR2 is FQGNSA in the germline V gene. Here the CDR3 DNA reads TGTGCCAGCGGATGGGGCAACGGCAATCAGCCCCAGCATTTT. Its protein product is CASGWGNGNQPQHF.

The rearrangement uses TRBV2 and TRBJ1-4; 7 bases are a match to TRBD1. The germline V gene encodes CDR1 SNHLY and CDR2 FYNNEI. The CDR3 spans 15 residues. V was clipped by 5 bases and J by 3 bases; unmatched bases: 6. CDR3 DNA sequence: TGTGCCAGCAGTCAGGACAGGCAACCTAATGAAAAACTGTTTTTT. Translated, it gives CASSQDRQPNEKLFF.

This chain joins TRBV3-1 and TRBJ1-2; weak D call: TRBD1 (5 bases). The germline V gene has CDR1 LGHDT and CDR2 YNNKEL (reference sequence). The CDR3 is 15 residues long. V was shortened by 0 bases and J by 3 bases, with 11 bases between the two germline ends. The CDR3 sequence is CASSQDYGRDYGYTF. CDR3 DNA sequence: TGTGCCAGCAGCCAAGACTACGGCAGGGACTATGGCTACACCTTC.

This clonotype has more than one count but fewer than ten. The chain uses TRBV29-1 and TRBJ2-1; D possibly matches TRBD1 or TRBD2 (6 bases each). The CDR3 has 17 amino acids. Germline V gene data show CDR1 as SQVTM and CDR2 as ANQGSEA. V lost 4 bases, J lost 0 bases, and 19 bases lay in between. DNA of the CDR3: TGCAGCGTTGGGGGGGTCACAGGGCAAAACTCCTACAATGAGCAGTTCTTC. Its protein is CSVGGVTGQNSYNEQFF.

This clonotype was found a few times. The CDR3 region is CASSGQSQSEQYF. The CDR3 nucleotides are TGTGCCAGCAGTGGACAGAGTCAAAGCGAGCAGTACTTC. The genes are TRBV2 and TRBJ2-7, with TRBD1 as a possible D gene (5 bases). Germline values: CDR1 SNHLY, CDR2 FYNNEI. V shed 4 bases and J shed 6 bases, with 13 bases lying between them. This CDR3 contains 13 residues. The full variable domain, in which reference TRBV2 and TRBJ2-7 provide the parts outside the CDR3, is EPEVTQTPSHQVTQMGQEVILRCVPISNHLYFYWYRQILGQKVEFLVSFYNNEISEKSEIFDDQFSVERPDGSNFTLKIRSTKLEDSAMYFCASSGQSQSEQYFGPGTRLTVT.

This clonotype was counted only a few times. The chain uses TRBV5-1 and TRBJ2-3; 8 bases match TRBD2. This CDR3 has 15 amino acids. The J segment lost 1 base and the V segment lost 4 bases, leaving 5 bases of the junction unmatched. Per the germline V gene, CDR1 is SGHRS and CDR2 is YFSETQ. The chain's CDR3 is CASSESTSGTDTQYF. CDR3 DNA sequence: TGCGCCAGCAGCGAATCGACTAGCGGCACAGATACGCAGTATTTT.

The table lists this clonotype with a few counts. The chain combines TRBV7-3 with TRBJ2-1, with TRBD1 matching over 8 bases. The CDR3 extends over 15 amino acids. With V trimmed by 0 bases and J by 6 bases, 4 bases remained unmatched. Germline CDR1 reads SGHTA; CDR2 reads FQGTGA. Here the CDR3 reads CASSLTVGQGNEQFF. In DNA, the CDR3 is TGTGCCAGCAGCTTAACGGTAGGACAGGGCAATGAGCAGTTCTTC.

This clonotype was observed a handful of times. The J gene is TRBJ1-3, the V gene TRBV29-1; no clear D gene. The V end was cut by 6 bases, the J end by 2 bases, with 8 bases between. CDR1 SQVTM and CDR2 ANQGSEA come from the germline V gene. CDR3 length: 12 residues. In nucleotides, the CDR3 is TGCAGCGTCCGAGAGGCTGGAAACACCATATATTTT. It specifies CSVREAGNTIYF.

This clonotype was observed at least ten times. The chain has TRBV6-5 and TRBJ2-7, with D possibly being TRBD1 or TRBD2 (5 bases each). In germline, CDR1 is MNHEY, CDR2 SVGAGI. The ends were cut back, 5 bases at V and 0 bases at J, with 8 bases in the middle. The CDR3 runs 13 residues. CDR3 loop: CASSTGPSYEQYF. As DNA, the CDR3 is TGTGCCAGCAGTACGGGACCCTCCTACGAGCAGTACTTC.

In this sample, this clonotype turned up many times. The chain employs TRBV2 and TRBJ1-4; D remains ambiguous. The germline V gene encodes CDR1 SNHLY and CDR2 FYNNEI. This CDR3 region has 15 residues. Trimming left V 6 bases short and J 8 bases short, with 19 bases between. Here the CDR3 reads CASRGGVTSEEKLFF. CDR3 in DNA: TGTGCCAGCAGGGGCGGAGTGACGTCAGAGGAAAAACTGTTTTTT.

The J gene is TRBJ2-5, the V gene TRBV6-6; a weak D match, TRBD2 (5 bases). The CDR3 consists of 13 residues. Germline V gene sequence: CDR1 MNHNY, CDR2 SVGAGI (reference sequence). Trimming left V 7 bases short and J 1 base short, with 10 bases between. This CDR3 reads CASIASGQETQYF. For the CDR3, the DNA is TGTGCCAGCATCGCCAGCGGCCAAGAGACCCAGTACTTC.

In its sample, this clonotype was seen many times. V and J are TRBV7-2 and TRBJ1-5; 7 bases align to TRBD1. The CDR3 runs 15 residues. V dropped 1 base and J dropped 4; count of bases not matched to a gene: 4. The germline V gene encodes CDR1 SGHTA and CDR2 FQGNSA. CDR3 loop: CASSLEDRANQPQHF. CDR3 bases: TGTGCCAGCAGCTTAGAAGACAGGGCGAATCAGCCCCAGCATTTT. Full variable domain (rest looked up from reference TRBV7-2 and TRBJ1-5): GAGVSQSPSNKVTEKGKDVELRCDPISGHTALYWYRQSLGQGLEFLIYFQGNSAPDKSGLPSDRFSAERTGGSVSTLTIQRTQQEDSAVYLCASSLEDRANQPQHFGDGTRLSIL.

This clonotype was recorded a few times. The chain is built from TRBV20-1 and TRBJ2-2, with D unclear. Germline V lookup: CDR1 DFQATT, CDR2 SNEGSKA (reference sequence). This CDR3 is 14 amino acids long. The V end lost 0 bases, the J end lost 0 bases, and 5 bases lay between the germline ends. The CDR3 region is CSARDRPNTGELFF. The DNA for the CDR3 is TGCAGTGCTAGAGATCGGCCGAACACCGGGGAGCTGTTTTTT.

This clonotype has at least ten counts. The chain has TRBV29-1 and TRBJ2-2; D gene ambiguous. The CDR3 is 11 amino acids. Germline values: CDR1 SQVTM, CDR2 ANQGSEA. Trimming shortened V by 4 bases and J by 7 bases, and 7 bases separated the two germline ends. CDR3 nucleotides: TGCAGCGTTGGCGGCGTCGGGGAGCTGTTTTTT. Translated, it gives CSVGGVGELFF.

This clonotype was seen many times. The chain links TRBV18 to TRBJ1-6, with D perhaps matching TRBD1 (6 bases). The CDR3 runs to 14 residues. Germline lookup yields CDR1 KGHSH and CDR2 LQKENI. Trimming pared 6 bases from V and 5 bases from J, leaving 11 bases between. As DNA, the CDR3 is TGTGCCAGCTCCCCGGACAGACATAATTCACCCCTCCACTTT. Protein: CASSPDRHNSPLHF. The full variable domain, in which reference TRBV18 and TRBJ1-6 provide the parts outside the CDR3, is NAGVMQNPRHLVRRRGQEARLRCSPMKGHSHVYWYRQLPEEGLKFMVYLQKENIIDESGMPKERFSAEFPKEGPSILRIQQVVRGDSAAYFCASSPDRHNSPLHFGNGTRLTVT.

This clonotype was detected a few times. The V call is TRBV28, the J call TRBJ1-1; 8 nucleotides agree with TRBD1. V was pared by 6 bases and J by 7 bases, with 10 bases of the junction left unmatched. Germline V CDR1 and CDR2: MDHEN, SYDVKM. The CDR3 runs to 14 residues. Written as DNA, the CDR3 is TGTGCCAGCAGGAGGACAGGGACAAGTTTTGAAGCTTTCTTT. This translates into CASRRTGTSFEAFF. Variable domain in full (rest from reference TRBV28 and TRBJ1-1): DVKVTQSSRYLVKRTGEKVFLECVQDMDHENMFWYRQDPGLGLRLIYFSYDVKMKEKGDIPEGYSVSREKKERFSLILESASTNQTSMYLCASRRTGTSFEAFFGQGTRLTVV.

This clonotype was seen many times. The V gene is TRBV24-1, the J gene TRBJ2-7; the D gene is possibly TRBD1 (6 bases). Germline V lookup: CDR1 KGHDR, CDR2 SFDVKD. Deletions cut 7 bases from V and 6 bases from J, with 15 bases between. The CDR3 is 13 amino acids. The CDR3 nucleotides read TGTGCCACCAGCCCGGGACACCTTCGCGAGCAGTACTTC. Protein: CATSPGHLREQYF.

This clonotype was seen only a few times. The chain uses TRBV27 and TRBJ2-3, with a tentative D call TRBD2 (5 bases). This CDR3 contains 13 residues. V gave up 3 bases and J gave up 5 bases, with 9 bases separating them. Germline V CDR1 and CDR2: MNHEY, SMNVEV (reference sequence). The CDR3 sequence is CASSLVEGDTQYF. CDR3 DNA: TGTGCCAGCAGTTTGGTCGAGGGAGATACGCAGTATTTT.

This clonotype was counted ten times or more. The rearrangement uses TRBV9 and TRBJ2-1, with D perhaps TRBD1 or TRBD2 (5 bases each). The CDR3 has 19 residues. The germline gives CDR1 SGDLS, CDR2 YYNGEE. V lost 1 base to trimming and J lost 0 bases, with 20 bases between them. CDR3 in amino acids: CASSVLSMGPRSSYNEQFF. The CDR3 nucleotides are TGTGCCAGCAGCGTACTTTCCATGGGACCGAGGAGCTCCTACAATGAGCAGTTCTTC.

The chain links TRBV6-4 to TRBJ2-3; maybe TRBD1 (6 bases). Trimming left V 4 bases short and J 1 base short, with 12 bases between. CDR3 length: 15 amino acids. Per germline, CDR1 MRHNA and CDR2 SNTAGT. The CDR3 DNA sequence: TGTGCCAGCAGTGCCTCAGGGGATGGCACAGATACGCAGTATTTT. It yields the protein CASSASGDGTDTQYF.